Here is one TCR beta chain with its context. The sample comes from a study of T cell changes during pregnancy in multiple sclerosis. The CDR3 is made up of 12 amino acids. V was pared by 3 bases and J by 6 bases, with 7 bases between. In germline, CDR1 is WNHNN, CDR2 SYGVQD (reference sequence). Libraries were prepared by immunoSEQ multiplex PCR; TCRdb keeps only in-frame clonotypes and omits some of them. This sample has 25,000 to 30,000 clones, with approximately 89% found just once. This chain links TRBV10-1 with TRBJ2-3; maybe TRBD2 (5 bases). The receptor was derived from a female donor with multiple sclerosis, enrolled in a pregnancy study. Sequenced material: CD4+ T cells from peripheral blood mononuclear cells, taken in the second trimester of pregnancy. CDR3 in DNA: TGCGCCAGCAGTGATTCGGGGGATACGCAGTATTTT. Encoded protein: CASSDSGDTQYF.